This T cell receptor (beta chain) appears in the sequencing data of a study of blood T cells in healthy people across ages. Points from the study as a whole: The recorded TCR beta diversity per million T cells decreased in a roughly linear manner with age. Conclusively comparing naive with antigen-experienced cells was impossible with unsorted PBMCs.

A remark on this clonotype: Its antigen is currently unknown.

The V and J ends lost 5 bases and 5 bases respectively, with 15 bases between them. The germline V gene encodes CDR1 SEHNR and CDR2 FQNEAQ (reference sequence). This CDR3 contains 15 residues. Primers used in a second PCR of roughly 7 to 12 cycles were a sample-barcoded 5' primer and a J-beta primer mix. Through a template-switch adaptor with 12 random nucleotides, each cDNA molecule received a tag. TCRdb ran MiXCR on the 5' RACE reads and lists one entry per CDR3 protein. The sample contains around 1,500,000 distinct CDR3 sequences, 28% of which appear only once. Healthy Caucasians from Russia aged 6 to 90 served as donors.

The TCR comes from a woman in her 30s in good health. The sequencing input was blood. The chain couples TRBV7-9 to TRBJ2-2, with a possible D match to TRBD1 (5 bases). This CDR3 reads CASSLDSLGTGELFF. The CDR3 region has the DNA TGTGCCAGCAGCCTTGACAGCTTAGGTACCGGGGAGCTGTTTTTT.